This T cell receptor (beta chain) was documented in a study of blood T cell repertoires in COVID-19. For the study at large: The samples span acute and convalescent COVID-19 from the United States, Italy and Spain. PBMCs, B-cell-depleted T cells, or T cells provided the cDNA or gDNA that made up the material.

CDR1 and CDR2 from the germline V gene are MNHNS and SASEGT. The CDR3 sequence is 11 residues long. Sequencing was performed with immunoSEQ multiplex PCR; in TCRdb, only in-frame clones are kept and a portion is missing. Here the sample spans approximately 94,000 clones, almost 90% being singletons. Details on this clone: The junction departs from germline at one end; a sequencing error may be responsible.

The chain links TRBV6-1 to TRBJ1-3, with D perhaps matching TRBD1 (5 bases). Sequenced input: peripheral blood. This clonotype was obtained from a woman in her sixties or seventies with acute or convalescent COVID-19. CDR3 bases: TGTGCCAGCAGTGAAGCCCAGATCAGGGATTTT. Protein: CASSEAQIRDF.